These T cell receptor beta chains were read from a single sample in a study of cytomegalovirus exposure and HLA in healthy donors. Some clones are missing from TCRdb's copy, which holds only in-frame ones; the method was immunoSEQ multiplex PCR. The table shows some 100,000 clones, with around three quarters occurring only once. Sample: PBMCs. The receptors shown here come from a man between 35 and 55 years old in good health and CMV-seropositive. The CDR3 runs from the conserved cysteine through the conserved F or W. The D gene is left open where the match is weak. Where a row states a size, it is once, few, many or the class of an expanded clone; other rows omit it.

TGTGCCAGCAGTTTCGACAGGAGTAGCAATCAGCCCCAGCATTTT	CASSFDRSSNQPQHF	TRBJ1-5	NA	TRBV5-5	NA
TGTGCCAGCTCACTGGGCCCTCAAGAGACCCAGTACTTC	CASSLGPQETQYF	TRBJ2-5	NA	TRBV18	NA
TGTGCCAGCAGCTTAGCGACAGGGGTCAACTATGGCTACACCTTC	CASSLATGVNYGYTF	TRBJ1-2	NA	TRBV5-5	TRBD1
TGTGCCAGCAGCTTGTGGGACAGGGACAATCAGCCCCAGCATTTT	CASSLWDRDNQPQHF	TRBJ1-5	NA	TRBV5-6	TRBD1
TGTGCCAGCAGTTCGGGGATTGGCTACACCTTC	CASSSGIGYTF	TRBJ1-2	NA	TRBV27	NA
TGCGCCAGCAGCCAAACGGGACTAACCACAGATACGCAGTATTTT	CASSQTGLTTDTQYF	TRBJ2-3	NA	TRBV4-3	TRBD2
TGTGCCAGCAGTGAAGCCCGGGACAGCTCAAGCACAGATACGCAGTATTTT	CASSEARDSSSTDTQYF	TRBJ2-3	NA	TRBV6-1	TRBD1
TGTGCCAGCAGCCACAGACACGGGAACACCGGGGAGCTGTTTTTT	CASSHRHGNTGELFF	TRBJ2-2	NA	TRBV6-5	NA
TGTGCCAGCAGCCCGAACAGGGTTGGCTACACCTTC	CASSPNRVGYTF	TRBJ1-2	NA	TRBV6-1	NA
TGCGCCAGCAGCTCCGGGACAGCTAACAATGAGCAGTTCTTC	CASSSGTANNEQFF	TRBJ2-1	once	TRBV5-1	TRBD1
TGTGCCAGCAGCCCAGACACTAGCGGGGGCCTCTCCTACAATGAGCAGTTCTTC	CASSPDTSGGLSYNEQFF	TRBJ2-1	NA	TRBV14	TRBD2
TGTGCCAGCAGTTACTCGGGGCGGGGGGCCTACAATGAGCAGTTCTTC	CASSYSGRGAYNEQFF	TRBJ2-1	NA	TRBV6-5	TRBD2
TGCGCCAGCAGCGAGGCGGTTTCTGGGGGCGTTTATGGCTACACCTTC	CASSEAVSGGVYGYTF	TRBJ1-2	NA	TRBV5-1	NA
TGCGCCAGCAGTCAATCTGGTCGGGACAGGGCTTCCCTCACAGATACGCAGTATTTT	CASSQSGRDRASLTDTQYF	TRBJ2-3	few	TRBV23-1	TRBD1
TGTGCCACCAGCAGAGCGTCGCAGGGCTACAATGAGCAGTTCTTC	CATSRASQGYNEQFF	TRBJ2-1	NA	TRBV15	NA
TGTGCCACGGGACAGGGGGAGAAAGATACGCAGTATTTT	CATGQGEKDTQYF	TRBJ2-3	NA	TRBV18	TRBD1
TGTGCCAGCAGCGTCACAGGGGGAGGCACTGAAGCTTTCTTT	CASSVTGGGTEAFF	TRBJ1-1	NA	TRBV7-8	TRBD1
TGTTCCAGCAGCTTACGCCGGCAGGGCCGGATTGGGTTGGGGGGCTACACCTTC	CSSSLRRQGRIGLGGYTF	TRBJ1-2	once	TRBV7-9	NA
TGTGCCAGCAAGCAGGTCGCCGGCTCTGGGGCCAACGTCCTGACTTTC	CASKQVAGSGANVLTF	TRBJ2-6	NA	TRBV5-5	NA
TGTGCCAGCAGCTTATACTCCGGGACAGGGGTCTACGAGCAGTACTTC	CASSLYSGTGVYEQYF	TRBJ2-7	NA	TRBV5-6	TRBD1
TGTGCCAGCAGTACTCAAAGCGGGAGCACAGATACGCAGTATTTT	CASSTQSGSTDTQYF	TRBJ2-3	NA	TRBV27	NA
TGTGCCAGCTCACTCAGACAGGGGGACGAAAAACTGTTTTTT	CASSLRQGDEKLFF	TRBJ1-4	NA	TRBV18	TRBD1
TGCGCCAGCAGCTTGGAAACAGGTTTGGATCAGCCCCAGCATTTT	CASSLETGLDQPQHF	TRBJ1-5	NA	TRBV5-1	NA
TGTGCCAGCAGACCCCGGGACAGGGGGGGTCAGCCCCAGCATTTT	CASRPRDRGGQPQHF	TRBJ1-5	NA	TRBV28	TRBD1
TGTGCCAGCAGTTCGCGGACGGGGGTGATCTACGAGCAGTACTTC	CASSSRTGVIYEQYF	TRBJ2-7	NA	TRBV7-2	NA
TGTGCCAGCAGCTTGGCTGGACTCACAGATACGCAGTATTTT	CASSLAGLTDTQYF	TRBJ2-3	NA	TRBV5-4	NA
TGTGCCAGCAGCTTCGGGTCGGTGCTCGTCAATGAGCAGTTCTTC	CASSFGSVLVNEQFF	TRBJ2-1	NA	TRBV7-3	NA
TGTGCCAGTAGACGGACAGGGGCCCGCTCTGGAAACACCATATATTTT	CASRRTGARSGNTIYF	TRBJ1-3	NA	TRBV19	TRBD1
TGTGCCAGCAGGACACAGAGAAACTATGGCTACACCTTC	CASRTQRNYGYTF	TRBJ1-2	NA	TRBV28	NA
TGTGCCAGCAGCTTGGGGGCTTCCGGGACAGGAGATAATTCACCCCTCCACTTT	CASSLGASGTGDNSPLHF	TRBJ1-6	once	TRBV7-2	TRBD1
TGTGCCACCAGCAGAGATCGGGGGACAGGAAAAACCTACGAGCAGTACTTC	CATSRDRGTGKTYEQYF	TRBJ2-7	NA	TRBV15	TRBD1
TGTGCCACCAGCAGAGATAATAGCGGGGGGGTCAACAATGAGCAGTTCTTC	CATSRDNSGGVNNEQFF	TRBJ2-1	NA	TRBV15	TRBD2
TGTGCCAGCAGTCCTGGGGCGGGACAGGCGTACAATGAGCAGTTCTTC	CASSPGAGQAYNEQFF	TRBJ2-1	NA	TRBV27	TRBD1
TGCGCCAGCAGCTCTGGTAACGTAGCGGGGAGCACAGATACGCAGTATTTT	CASSSGNVAGSTDTQYF	TRBJ2-3	NA	TRBV5-1	TRBD2
TGTGCCAGCTCACCAAACGGGTCAGGACGGGGCGAGCAGTACTTC	CASSPNGSGRGEQYF	TRBJ2-7	NA	TRBV18	NA
TGTGCCAGCAGTTTACTCCCCCCGCAGTATAGCAATCAGCCCCAGCATTTT	CASSLLPPQYSNQPQHF	TRBJ1-5	few	TRBV27	NA
TGCGCCAGCAGCTCGAGGACAGGGGGTTGGGTCACTGAAGCTTTCTTT	CASSSRTGGWVTEAFF	TRBJ1-1	NA	TRBV5-1	TRBD1
TGTGCCTGGACCCCGAGGGGGAACTCACCCCTCCACTTT	CAWTPRGNSPLHF	TRBJ1-6	once	TRBV30	NA
TGTGCCAGCAGTTCCGGGTACTACGAGCAGTACTTC	CASSSGYYEQYF	TRBJ2-7	NA	TRBV28	NA
TGCGCCAGCAGCAGGGACCCCAGGGGGACCCAGTACTTC	CASSRDPRGTQYF	TRBJ2-5	NA	TRBV4-1	NA
TGTGCCAGCAGCTTAAGTGGCGGGAACGAGCAGTACTTC	CASSLSGGNEQYF	TRBJ2-7	NA	TRBV7-8	NA
TGTGCCAGCAGTTCGACAGGGGGCTATGGCTACACCTTC	CASSSTGGYGYTF	TRBJ1-2	once	TRBV27	TRBD1
TGTGCCAGCAGTCCCCCCGGGACAGGGGGCCCAAATGAAAAACTGTTTTTT	CASSPPGTGGPNEKLFF	TRBJ1-4	NA	TRBV27	TRBD1
TGTGCCAGCAGTTCTGACAGGGCCGAGGACACAGATACGCAGTATTTT	CASSSDRAEDTDTQYF	TRBJ2-3	few	TRBV6-5	TRBD1
TGCGCCAGCAGCCTCCCCTCGGGGGGCCAATATGATACGCAGTATTTT	CASSLPSGGQYDTQYF	TRBJ2-3	NA	TRBV5-1	NA
TGTGCCAGCAGCGTAGAAGGCCGACAGGGCGAAAAACTGTTTTTT	CASSVEGRQGEKLFF	TRBJ1-4	NA	TRBV9	TRBD1
TGTGCCACCAGCAGTGGCGACAGGGGGCTTCAGCCCCAGCATTTT	CATSSGDRGLQPQHF	TRBJ1-5	NA	TRBV15	TRBD1
TGTGCCAGCAGCAAAAGGGGACAGGGTAAGGGTGAAAAACTGTTTTTT	CASSKRGQGKGEKLFF	TRBJ1-4	few	TRBV21-1	NA